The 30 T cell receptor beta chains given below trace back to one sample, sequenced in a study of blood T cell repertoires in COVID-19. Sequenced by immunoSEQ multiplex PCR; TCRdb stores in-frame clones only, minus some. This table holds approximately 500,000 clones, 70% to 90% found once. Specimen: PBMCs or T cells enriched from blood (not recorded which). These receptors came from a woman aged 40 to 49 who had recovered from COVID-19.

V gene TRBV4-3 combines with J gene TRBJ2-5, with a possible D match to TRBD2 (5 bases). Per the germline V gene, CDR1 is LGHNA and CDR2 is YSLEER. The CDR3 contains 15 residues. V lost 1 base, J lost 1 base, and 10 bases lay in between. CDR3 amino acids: CASSQALTTQETQYF. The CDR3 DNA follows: TGCGCCAGCAGCCAAGCGCTGACTACCCAAGAGACCCAGTACTTC.

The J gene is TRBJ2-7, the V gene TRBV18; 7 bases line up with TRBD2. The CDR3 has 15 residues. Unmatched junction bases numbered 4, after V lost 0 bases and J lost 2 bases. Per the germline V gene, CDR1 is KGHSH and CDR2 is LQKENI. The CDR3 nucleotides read TGTGCCAGCTCACCACCGGGAGGGTCCACCTACGAGCAGTACTTC. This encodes CASSPPGGSTYEQYF.

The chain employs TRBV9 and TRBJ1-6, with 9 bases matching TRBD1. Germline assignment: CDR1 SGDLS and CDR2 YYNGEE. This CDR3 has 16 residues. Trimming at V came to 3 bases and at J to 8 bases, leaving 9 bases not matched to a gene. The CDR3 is CASSDFKTGGDSPLHF. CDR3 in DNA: TGTGCCAGCAGCGACTTTAAGACAGGGGGGGATTCACCCCTCCACTTT.

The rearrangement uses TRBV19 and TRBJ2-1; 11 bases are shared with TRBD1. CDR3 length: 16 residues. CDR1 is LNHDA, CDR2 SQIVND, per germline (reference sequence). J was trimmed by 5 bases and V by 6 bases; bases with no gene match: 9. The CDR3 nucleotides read TGTGCCAGTAGCATTCGGACAGGGGGCATTGACAATGAGCAGTTCTTC. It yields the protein CASSIRTGGIDNEQFF.

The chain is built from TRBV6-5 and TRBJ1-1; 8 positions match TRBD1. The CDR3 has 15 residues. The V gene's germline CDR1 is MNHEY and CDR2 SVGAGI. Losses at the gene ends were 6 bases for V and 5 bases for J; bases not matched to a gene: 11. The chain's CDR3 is CASRATQGAGTEAFF. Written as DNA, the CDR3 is TGTGCCAGCAGAGCAACTCAGGGGGCTGGAACTGAAGCTTTCTTT.

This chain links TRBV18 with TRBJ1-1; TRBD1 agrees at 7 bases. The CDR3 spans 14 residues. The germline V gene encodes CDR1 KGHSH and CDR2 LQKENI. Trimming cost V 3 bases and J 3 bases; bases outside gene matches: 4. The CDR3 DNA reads TGTGCCAGCTCACCCGGACAGGTGGACACTGAAGCTTTCTTT. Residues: CASSPGQVDTEAFF.

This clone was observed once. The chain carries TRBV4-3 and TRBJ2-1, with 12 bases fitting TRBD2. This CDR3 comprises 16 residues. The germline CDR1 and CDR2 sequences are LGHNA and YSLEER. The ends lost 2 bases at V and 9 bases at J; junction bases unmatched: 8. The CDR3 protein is CASSQPGLAGIGEQFF. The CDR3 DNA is TGCGCCAGCAGCCAACCTGGACTAGCGGGAATAGGTGAGCAGTTCTTC.

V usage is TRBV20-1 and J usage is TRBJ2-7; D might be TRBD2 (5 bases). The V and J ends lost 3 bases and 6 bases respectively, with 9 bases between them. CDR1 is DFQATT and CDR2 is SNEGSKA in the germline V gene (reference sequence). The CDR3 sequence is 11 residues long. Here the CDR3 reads CSASRAGEQYF. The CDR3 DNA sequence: TGCAGTGCTAGTCGTGCGGGCGAGCAGTACTTC.

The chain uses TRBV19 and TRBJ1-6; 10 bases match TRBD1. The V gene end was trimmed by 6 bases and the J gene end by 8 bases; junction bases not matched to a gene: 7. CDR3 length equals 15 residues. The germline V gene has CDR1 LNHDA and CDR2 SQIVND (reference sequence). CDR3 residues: CASSTTGTGDSPLHF. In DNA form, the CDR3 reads TGTGCCAGTAGCACAACCGGGACAGGGGATTCACCCCTCCACTTT.

CDR3: CSVSGTGGREQYF. CDR3 DNA: TGCAGCGTGTCCGGGACAGGGGGTCGCGAGCAGTACTTC. V usage is TRBV29-1 and J usage is TRBJ2-7; 11 nucleotides match TRBD1. CDR1 SQVTM and CDR2 ANQGSEA come from the germline V gene. This CDR3 spans 13 amino acids. Trimming at V came to 6 bases and at J to 6 bases, leaving 7 bases not matched to a gene.

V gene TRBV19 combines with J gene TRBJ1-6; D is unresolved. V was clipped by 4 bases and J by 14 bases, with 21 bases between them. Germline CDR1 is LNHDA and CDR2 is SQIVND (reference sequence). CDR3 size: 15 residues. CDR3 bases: TGTGCCAGTAGTACCGAACAGACCTCGTGGAGGACCCTCCACTTT. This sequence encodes CASSTEQTSWRTLHF.

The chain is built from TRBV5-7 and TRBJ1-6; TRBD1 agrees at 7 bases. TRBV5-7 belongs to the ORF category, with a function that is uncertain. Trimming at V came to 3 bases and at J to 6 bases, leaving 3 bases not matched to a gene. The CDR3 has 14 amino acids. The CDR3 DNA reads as TGTGCCAGCAGCTATTGGGACAGTAATTCACCCCTCCACTTT. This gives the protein CASSYWDSNSPLHF.

CDR3 loop: CASSGAYQETQYF. In DNA form, the CDR3 reads TGTGCCAGTAGCGGTGCGTACCAAGAGACCCAGTACTTC. The chain joins TRBV30 to TRBJ2-5; D may be TRBD2 (6 bases). Germline V lookup: CDR1 GTSNPN, CDR2 SVGIG (reference sequence). V lost 8 bases and J lost 0, with 13 bases in between. This CDR3 contains 13 residues.

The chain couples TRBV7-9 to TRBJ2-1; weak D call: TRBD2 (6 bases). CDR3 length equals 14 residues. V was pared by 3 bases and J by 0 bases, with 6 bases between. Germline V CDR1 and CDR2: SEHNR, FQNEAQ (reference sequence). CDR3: CASSFGSSYNEQFF. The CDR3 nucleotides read TGTGCCAGCAGCTTCGGGAGCTCCTACAATGAGCAGTTCTTC.

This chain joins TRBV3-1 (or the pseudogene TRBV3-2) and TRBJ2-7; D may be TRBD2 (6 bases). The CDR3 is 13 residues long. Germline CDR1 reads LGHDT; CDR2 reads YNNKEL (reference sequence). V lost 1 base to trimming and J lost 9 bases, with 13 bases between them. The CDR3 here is CASSQVKEGSQYF. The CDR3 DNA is TGTGCCAGCAGCCAAGTGAAGGAGGGATCGCAGTACTTC.

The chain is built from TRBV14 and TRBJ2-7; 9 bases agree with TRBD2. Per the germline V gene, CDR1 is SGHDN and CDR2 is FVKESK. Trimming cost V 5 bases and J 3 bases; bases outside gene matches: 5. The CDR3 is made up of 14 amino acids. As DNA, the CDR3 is TGTGCCAGCAGCTATAGCGGGGGCCGCTACGAGCAGTACTTC. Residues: CASSYSGGRYEQYF. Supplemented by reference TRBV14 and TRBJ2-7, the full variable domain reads EAGVTQFPSHSVIEKGQTVTLRCDPISGHDNLYWYRRVMGKEIKFLLHFVKESKQDESGMPNNRFLAERTGGTYSTLKVQPAELEDSGVYFCASSYSGGRYEQYFGPGTRLTVT.

The CDR3 bases are TGTGCCTGGAGTGCGACAGGATATGGCTACACCTTC. Protein: CAWSATGYGYTF. This chain uses TRBV30 with TRBJ1-2; a weak D match, TRBD1 (6 bases). This CDR3 is built from 12 residues. V was cut by 1 base and J by 5 bases, with 8 bases left in between. From germline, CDR1 is GTSNPN and CDR2 SVGIG (reference sequence). The full variable domain, rest sourced from reference TRBV30 and TRBJ1-2, is SQTIHQWPATLVQPVGSPLSLECTVEGTSNPNLYWYRQAAGRGLQLLFYSVGIGQISSEVPQNLSASRPQDRQFILSSKKLLLSDSGFYLCAWSATGYGYTFGSGTRLTVV.

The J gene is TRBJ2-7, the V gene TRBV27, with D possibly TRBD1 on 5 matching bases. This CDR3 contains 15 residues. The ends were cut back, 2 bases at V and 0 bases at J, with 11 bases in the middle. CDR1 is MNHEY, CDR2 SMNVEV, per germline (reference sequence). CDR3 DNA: TGTGCCAGCAGTTTAATGGGGCTCCTCTCCTACGAGCAGTACTTC. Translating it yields CASSLMGLLSYEQYF.

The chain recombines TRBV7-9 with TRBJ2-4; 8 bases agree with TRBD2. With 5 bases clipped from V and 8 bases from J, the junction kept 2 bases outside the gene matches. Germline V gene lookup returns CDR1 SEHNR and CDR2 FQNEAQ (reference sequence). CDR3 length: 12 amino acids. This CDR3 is CASSIGRDIQYF. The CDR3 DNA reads TGTGCCAGCAGCATCGGGAGGGACATTCAGTACTTC.

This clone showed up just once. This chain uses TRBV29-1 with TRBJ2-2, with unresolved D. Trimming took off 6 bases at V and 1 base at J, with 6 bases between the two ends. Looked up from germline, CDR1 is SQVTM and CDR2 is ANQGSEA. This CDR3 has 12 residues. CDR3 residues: CSVDKNTGELFF. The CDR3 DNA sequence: TGCAGCGTAGACAAGAACACCGGGGAGCTGTTTTTT.

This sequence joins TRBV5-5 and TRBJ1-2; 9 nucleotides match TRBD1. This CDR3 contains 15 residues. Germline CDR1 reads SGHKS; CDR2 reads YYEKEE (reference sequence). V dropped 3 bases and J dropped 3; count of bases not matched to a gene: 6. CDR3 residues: CASSWGDRADYGYTF. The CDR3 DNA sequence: TGTGCCAGCAGCTGGGGGGACAGGGCTGACTATGGCTACACCTTC.

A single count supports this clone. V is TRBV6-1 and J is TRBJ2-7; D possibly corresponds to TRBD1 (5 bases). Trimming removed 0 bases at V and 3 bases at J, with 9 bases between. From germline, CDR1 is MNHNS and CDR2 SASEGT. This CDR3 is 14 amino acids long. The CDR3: CASSEADRYYEQYF. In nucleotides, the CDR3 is TGTGCCAGCAGTGAAGCCGACAGATACTACGAGCAGTACTTC.

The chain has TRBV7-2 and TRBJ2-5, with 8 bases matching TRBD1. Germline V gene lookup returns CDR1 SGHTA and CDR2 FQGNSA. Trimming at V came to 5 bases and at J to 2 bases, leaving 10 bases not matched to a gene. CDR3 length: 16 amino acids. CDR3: CASSPSGQVPQETQYF. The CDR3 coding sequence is TGTGCCAGCAGCCCCTCGGGACAGGTACCTCAAGAGACCCAGTACTTC.

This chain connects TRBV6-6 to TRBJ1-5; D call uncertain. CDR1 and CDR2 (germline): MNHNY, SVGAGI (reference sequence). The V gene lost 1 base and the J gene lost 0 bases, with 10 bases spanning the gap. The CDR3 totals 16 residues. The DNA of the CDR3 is TGTGCCAGCAGTTACTACCAGGTCCATAGCAATCAGCCCCAGCATTTT. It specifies CASSYYQVHSNQPQHF.

The CDR3 nucleotides read TGTGCCAGTAGTACCCTCCCCTTCGGACTAGCGGGGGGGGAGACCCAGTACTTC. Protein: CASSTLPFGLAGGETQYF. The rearrangement joins TRBV19 to TRBJ2-5, with 15 positions matching TRBD2. CDR3 length: 18 amino acids. In germline, CDR1 is LNHDA, CDR2 SQIVND (reference sequence). Germline trimming cut 4 bases from V and 5 bases from J; bases unmatched to any gene: 11.

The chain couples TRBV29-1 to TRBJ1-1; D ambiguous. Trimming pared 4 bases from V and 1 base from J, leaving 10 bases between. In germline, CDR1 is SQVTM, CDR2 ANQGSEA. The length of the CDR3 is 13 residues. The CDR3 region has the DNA TGCAGCGTTGGGCGGTCGCAGAACACTGAAGCTTTCTTT. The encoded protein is CSVGRSQNTEAFF.

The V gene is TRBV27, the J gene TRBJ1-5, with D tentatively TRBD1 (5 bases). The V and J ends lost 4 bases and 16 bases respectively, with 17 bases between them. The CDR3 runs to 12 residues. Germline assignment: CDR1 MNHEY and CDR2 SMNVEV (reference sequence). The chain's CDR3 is CASSSAGQTPHF. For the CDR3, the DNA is TGTGCCAGCAGTTCCGCCGGACAAACCCCACATTTT.

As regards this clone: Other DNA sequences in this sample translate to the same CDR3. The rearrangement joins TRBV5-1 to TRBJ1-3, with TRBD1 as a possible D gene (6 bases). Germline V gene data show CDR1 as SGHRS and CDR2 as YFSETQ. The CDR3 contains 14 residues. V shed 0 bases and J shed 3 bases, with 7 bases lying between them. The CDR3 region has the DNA TGCGCCAGCAGCTTGGACAGGGTTGGAAACACCATATATTTT. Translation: CASSLDRVGNTIYF. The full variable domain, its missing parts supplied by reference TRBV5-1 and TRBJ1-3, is KAGVTQTPRYLIKTRGQQVTLSCSPISGHRSVSWYQQTPGQGLQFLFEYFSETQRNKGNFPGRFSGRQFSNSRSEMNVSTLELGDSALYLCASSLDRVGNTIYFGEGSWLTVV.

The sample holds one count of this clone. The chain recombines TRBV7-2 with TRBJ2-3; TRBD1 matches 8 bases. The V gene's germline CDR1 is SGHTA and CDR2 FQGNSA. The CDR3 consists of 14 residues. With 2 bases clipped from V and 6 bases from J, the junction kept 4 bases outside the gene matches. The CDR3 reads CASSLRQGSDTQYF. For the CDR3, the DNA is TGTGCCAGCAGCTTACGACAGGGGTCCGATACGCAGTATTTT. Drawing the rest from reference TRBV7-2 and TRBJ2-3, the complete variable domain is GAGVSQSPSNKVTEKGKDVELRCDPISGHTALYWYRQSLGQGLEFLIYFQGNSAPDKSGLPSDRFSAERTGGSVSTLTIQRTQQEDSAVYLCASSLRQGSDTQYFGPGTRLTVL.

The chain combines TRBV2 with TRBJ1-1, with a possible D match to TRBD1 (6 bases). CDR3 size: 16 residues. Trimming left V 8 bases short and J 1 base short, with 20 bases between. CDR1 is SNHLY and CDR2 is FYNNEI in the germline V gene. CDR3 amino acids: CASQRTALGENTEAFF. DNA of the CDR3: TGTGCCAGCCAACGGACAGCACTGGGCGAGAACACTGAAGCTTTCTTT.